Below, one T cell receptor (beta chain) is given with its context. Its antigen is still unknown. No qualities accompany the bases; no much larger clone lies one base away. This sample was included in a study of T cell changes during pregnancy in multiple sclerosis (dated by TCRdb to between 2019 and 2020). Describing the broader study: Changes in the T cell repertoire over the course of pregnancy were examined in this study in women with multiple sclerosis.

Trimming takes 5 bases off V and 6 bases off J; junction bases not matched to a gene: 6. The germline V gene encodes CDR1 SNHLY and CDR2 FYNNEI. The CDR3 runs 14 residues from the cysteine to the phenylalanine. The retained sequence is limited to the CDR3, 42 bases, with the frame set at the first base. Library prep was done by the immunoSEQ multiplex PCR assay. This immuneACCESS table, as held by TCRdb, lists in-frame sequences with V and J called but not all clones. Of the missing ones, under half trace to an unresolved V gene in checked studies; the others have no known cause. The sample records more than 60,000 clones, roughly 92% of which are singletons. Of the sample, approximately 1.5% is held by the ten largest clones.

The V gene is TRBV2 and the J gene is TRBJ2-3, with 9 junctional bases fitting TRBD1. The starting material was peripheral blood, obtained in the second trimester of pregnancy. The TCR originated in a female donor with multiple sclerosis, enrolled in a pregnancy study. The CDR3 sequence is CASSLQGAIDTQYF. The DNA sequence reads TGTGCCAGCAGTCTACAGGGGGCTATTGATACGCAGTATTTT.